This T cell receptor (beta chain) was profiled in a study of T cell changes during pregnancy in multiple sclerosis. CDR3 length: 14 amino acids. Germline values: CDR1 LGHNA, CDR2 YSLEER. Trimming shortened V by 0 bases and J by 6 bases, and 9 bases separated the two germline ends. Only in-frame clones appear in the TCRdb table, and some are missing; sequencing was by immunoSEQ multiplex PCR. In the table there are about 31,000 clones, 75% to 90% of which are singletons. The starting material was CD8+ T cells from peripheral blood mononuclear cells, obtained in the second trimester of pregnancy. This clonotype was sampled from a female donor with multiple sclerosis, enrolled in a pregnancy study. The V gene is TRBV4-3, the J gene TRBJ2-1; D is undetermined. CDR3 loop: CASSQDQYLNEQFF. For the CDR3, the DNA is TGCGCCAGCAGCCAAGATCAGTACCTCAATGAGCAGTTCTTC.